This is a list of T cell receptor beta chains from one sample in a study of identifying expanded T cells in peripheral blood. Profiled with immunoSEQ multiplex PCR; TCRdb holds only in-frame clones, not every one. The sample has 85,000 to 90,000 clones, about 90% seen once. Sequenced material: blood. The source of these receptors is a person aged 18 to 75 in good health. Both conserved end residues are part of each CDR3. D genes are given only for firm matches. Clone size is given for some rows only: seen once, a few or many times, or a class if the clone is expanded.

TRBV18	16	.	TRBJ2-7	.	CASSPRGRGISYEQYF	TGTGCCAGCTCACCGAGGGGCAGGGGAATATCCTACGAGCAGTACTTC
TRBV4-1	15	TRBD1	TRBJ2-5	few	CASSQRTGKPETQYF	TGCGCCAGCAGCCAGAGGACAGGCAAACCAGAGACCCAGTACTTC
TRBV5-1	15	TRBD1	TRBJ1-2	.	CASSLQGRRNYGYTF	TGCGCCAGCAGCTTACAGGGGAGGAGGAACTATGGCTACACCTTC
TRBV6-5	14	.	TRBJ1-3	.	CASSWRGSGNTIYF	TGTGCCAGCAGTTGGAGGGGCTCTGGAAACACCATATATTTT
TRBV5-1	13	.	TRBJ2-2	.	CASRQSDTGELFF	TGCGCCAGCAGACAGAGTGATACCGGGGAGCTGTTTTTT
TRBV19	13	.	TRBJ1-2	.	CASRLQGKSGYTF	TGTGCCAGTAGGTTACAGGGAAAAAGTGGCTACACCTTC
TRBV2	14	.	TRBJ1-3	.	CAKDTRISGNTIYF	TGTGCCAAGGACACTAGAATCTCTGGAAACACCATATATTTT
TRBV13	14	.	TRBJ2-7	.	CASSAGRGGDEQYF	TGTGCCAGCAGCGCCGGACGGGGTGGTGACGAGCAGTACTTC
TRBV18	16	TRBD1	TRBJ2-1	.	CASSLNRDSSYNEQFF	TGTGCCAGCTCACTGAACAGGGACAGCTCCTACAATGAGCAGTTCTTC
TRBV11-3	16	TRBD2	TRBJ2-3	.	CASTTSGGSSTDTQYF	TGTGCCAGCACCACTAGCGGGGGGTCTAGCACAGATACGCAGTATTTT
TRBV7-8	16	.	TRBJ1-6	.	CASSPIRKFDNSPLHF	TGTGCCAGCAGCCCCATCCGGAAATTCGATAATTCACCCCTCCACTTT
TRBV18	12	.	TRBJ2-5	.	CASSEVGETQYF	TGTGCCAGCTCAGAGGTAGGAGAGACCCAGTACTTC
TRBV30	14	TRBD1	TRBJ1-1	.	CAWTQGARGTEAFF	TGTGCCTGGACCCAGGGGGCGCGAGGCACTGAAGCTTTCTTT
TRBV18	13	.	TRBJ2-5	.	CASSPQFGETQYF	TGTGCCAGCTCACCACAGTTTGGGGAGACCCAGTACTTC
TRBV19	17	.	TRBJ2-3	.	CASSIGAKRSGWDTQYF	TGTGCCAGTAGTATAGGAGCCAAACGATCGGGGTGGGATACGCAGTATTTT
TRBV5-4	15	TRBD1	TRBJ2-7	.	CASSHGQGQIYEQYF	TGTGCCAGCAGCCACGGACAGGGGCAAATCTACGAGCAGTACTTC
TRBV25-1	14	.	TRBJ1-1	.	CASLLGEGNTEAFF	TGTGCCAGTCTCCTGGGGGAGGGGAACACTGAAGCTTTCTTT
TRBV30	16	.	TRBJ1-1	once	CAWSHSHASGLNEAFF	TGTGCCTGGAGTCACTCCCATGCATCAGGCCTTAATGAAGCTTTCTTT
TRBV19	14	.	TRBJ2-2	.	CASRGTGETGELFF	TGTGCCAGTAGGGGGACTGGGGAGACCGGGGAGCTGTTTTTT
TRBV11-3	16	.	TRBJ1-1	once	CASSLVGGLRNTEAFF	TGTGCCAGCAGCTTAGTTGGGGGGCTTAGGAACACTGAAGCTTTCTTT
TRBV10-2	15	.	TRBJ2-5	.	CASVGGSGLGETQYF	TGCGCCAGCGTGGGGGGTAGCGGCCTTGGAGAGACCCAGTACTTC
TRBV19	14	TRBD1	TRBJ1-4	.	CASSIDRARGKLFF	TGTGCCAGTAGTATCGACAGGGCAAGGGGAAAACTGTTTTTT
TRBV6-5	14	TRBD1	TRBJ2-7	.	CASSGRDRSHEQYF	TGTGCCAGCAGTGGCCGGGACAGGTCCCACGAGCAGTACTTC
TRBV29-1	16	TRBD2	TRBJ2-1	.	CSVEHTVAGGYNEQFF	TGCAGCGTTGAGCACACTGTAGCGGGGGGGTACAATGAGCAGTTCTTC
TRBV30	14	.	TRBJ1-1	.	CAWSRGIGNTEAFF	TGTGCCTGGAGTCGGGGAATCGGGAACACTGAAGCTTTCTTT
TRBV5-4	14	.	TRBJ2-5	.	CASSLHGRVETQYF	TGTGCCAGCAGCTTACACGGCAGGGTAGAGACCCAGTACTTC
TRBV14	13	TRBD2	TRBJ2-3	.	CASSLSGADTQYF	TGTGCCAGCAGCCTTAGCGGGGCAGATACGCAGTATTTT
TRBV5-8	13	.	TRBJ2-1	.	CASSLVRTGEQFF	TGTGCCAGCAGCTTGGTCCGGACGGGTGAGCAGTTCTTC
TRBV9	15	TRBD1	TRBJ1-4	.	CASSGPGQGREKLFF	TGTGCCAGCAGCGGACCGGGACAGGGTCGAGAAAAACTGTTTTTT
TRBV5-1	16	TRBD1	TRBJ2-2	.	CASSLAGTGFDGELFF	TGCGCCAGCAGCTTGGCCGGGACAGGGTTTGACGGGGAGCTGTTTTTT
TRBV5-1	15	.	TRBJ2-6	.	CASSLDSSGANVLTF	TGCGCCAGCAGCTTGGACAGCTCTGGGGCCAACGTCCTGACTTTC
TRBV2	13	TRBD2	TRBJ2-2	few	CASRTSWTGELFF	TGTGCCAGCAGGACTAGCTGGACCGGGGAGCTGTTTTTT
TRBV6-5	14	.	TRBJ1-1	once	CASSFGRESTEAFF	TGTGCCAGCAGTTTCGGCAGGGAGAGCACTGAAGCTTTCTTT
TRBV7-8	14	.	TRBJ1-2	.	CASVPLAGGYGYTF	TGTGCCAGCGTCCCCCTCGCAGGAGGCTATGGCTACACCTTC
TRBV5-1	17	TRBD2	TRBJ2-2	.	CASSLEPSGGETGELFF	TGCGCCAGCAGCTTGGAACCCTCGGGAGGGGAAACCGGGGAGCTGTTTTTT
TRBV6-1	15	TRBD2	TRBJ2-7	few	CASVRARTSSYEQYF	TGTGCCAGTGTTAGGGCCAGGACTAGCTCCTACGAGCAGTACTTC
TRBV4-3	13	.	TRBJ1-5	.	CASSSNSNQPQHF	TGCGCCAGCAGCAGCAATAGCAATCAGCCCCAGCATTTT
TRBV18	15	TRBD1	TRBJ2-1	.	CASSPTGGPYNEQFF	TGTGCCAGCTCACCGACAGGGGGCCCCTACAATGAGCAGTTCTTC
TRBV19	18	.	TRBJ1-6	.	CASKTGPLQQSYNSPLHF	TGTGCCAGTAAGACCGGACCTCTCCAGCAGAGCTATAATTCACCCCTCCACTTT
TRBV5-1	14	.	TRBJ1-1	.	CASSSGTGNTEAFF	TGCGCCAGCAGCTCCGGGACGGGGAACACTGAAGCTTTCTTT
TRBV6-1	15	.	TRBJ2-2	.	CASSGLKRNTGELFF	TGTGCCAGCAGTGGACTCAAGAGGAACACCGGGGAGCTGTTTTTT
TRBV2	14	TRBD1	TRBJ2-7	few	CASARGTGGYEQYF	TGTGCCAGCGCGAGGGGGACAGGAGGCTACGAGCAGTACTTC
TRBV5-1	14	TRBD2	TRBJ2-7	.	CASSLASGGYEQYF	TGCGCCAGCAGCTTGGCCTCGGGGGGCTACGAGCAGTACTTC
TRBV6-5	14	.	TRBJ1-5	.	CASSSTNNNQPQHF	TGTGCCAGCAGTTCTACCAACAACAATCAGCCCCAGCATTTT
TRBV30	14	.	TRBJ1-1	.	CAGMEGGGAALAFF	TGTGCCGGGATGGAGGGGGGAGGGGCGGCTCTGGCTTTCTTT
TRBV7-8	15	.	TRBJ1-4	.	CASSLGFSPREKLFF	TGTGCCAGCAGCTTAGGGTTCTCCCCGAGAGAAAAACTGTTTTTT
TRBV30	12	.	TRBJ2-7	.	CAWSGGLYEQYF	TGTGCCTGGAGTGGCGGACTCTACGAGCAGTACTTC
TRBV9	14	.	TRBJ2-1	.	CASSVKGWGDEQFF	TGTGCCAGCAGCGTAAAGGGGTGGGGCGATGAGCAGTTCTTC
TRBV27	13	.	TRBJ1-5	few	CASNSGPWQPQHF	TGTGCCAGCAACTCCGGACCGTGGCAGCCCCAGCATTTT
TRBV6-1	14	.	TRBJ1-1	.	CASSDPGLGGEAFF	TGTGCCAGCAGTGACCCCGGACTCGGGGGAGAAGCTTTCTTT
TRBV19	14	.	TRBJ1-6	.	CASMTSSYNSPLHF	TGTGCCAGTATGACCAGCTCCTATAATTCACCCCTCCACTTT